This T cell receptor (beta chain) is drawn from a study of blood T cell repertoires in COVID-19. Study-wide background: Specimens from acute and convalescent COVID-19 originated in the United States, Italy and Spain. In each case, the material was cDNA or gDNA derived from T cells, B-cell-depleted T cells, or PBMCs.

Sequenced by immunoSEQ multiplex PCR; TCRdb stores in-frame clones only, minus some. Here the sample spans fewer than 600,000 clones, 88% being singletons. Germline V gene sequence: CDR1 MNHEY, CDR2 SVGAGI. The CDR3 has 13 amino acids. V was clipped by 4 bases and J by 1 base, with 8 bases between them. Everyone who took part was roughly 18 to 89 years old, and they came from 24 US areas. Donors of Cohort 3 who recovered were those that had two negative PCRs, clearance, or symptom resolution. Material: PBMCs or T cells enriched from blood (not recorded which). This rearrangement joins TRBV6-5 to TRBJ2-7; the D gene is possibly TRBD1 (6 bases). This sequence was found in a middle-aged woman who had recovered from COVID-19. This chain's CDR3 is CASSSGQSYEQYF. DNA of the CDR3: TGTGCCAGCAGTTCAGGACAGTCCTACGAGCAGTACTTC.